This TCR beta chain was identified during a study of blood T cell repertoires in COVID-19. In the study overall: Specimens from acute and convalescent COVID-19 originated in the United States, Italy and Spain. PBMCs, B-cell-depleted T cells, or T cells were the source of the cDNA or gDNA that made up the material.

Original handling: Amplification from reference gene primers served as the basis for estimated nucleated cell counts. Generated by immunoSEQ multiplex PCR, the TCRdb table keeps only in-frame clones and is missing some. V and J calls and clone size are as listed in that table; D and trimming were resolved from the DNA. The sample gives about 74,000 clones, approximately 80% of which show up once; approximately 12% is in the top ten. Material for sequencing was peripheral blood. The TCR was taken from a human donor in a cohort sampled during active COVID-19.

The CDR3 loop is CSVEGTSGRITGELFF. CDR3 nucleotide sequence: TGCAGCGTTGAGGGGACTAGCGGGAGGATCACCGGGGAGCTGTTTTTT. The chain combines TRBV29-1 with TRBJ2-2; TRBD2 matches at 15 bases. V dropped 3 bases and J dropped 4; count of bases not matched to a gene: 3. The CDR3 loop spans 16 amino acids. Germline CDR1 and CDR2: SQVTM and ANQGSEA.